The 12 T cell receptor beta chains below were found in one sample sequenced in a study of T cells expressing NK-cell markers. TCRdb reprocessed the 5' RACE reads and keeps a single row for each CDR3 protein, giving no DNA. The sample has approximately 170,000 distinct CDR3 sequences. Specimen: blood T cells: a sorted CD56 or NKG2C T cell subset, CD4+ or CD8+ T cells, or bulk PBMC T cells (not recorded which). The receptors shown here come from a man between 18 and 69 years old in good health.

The V call is TRBV9, the J call TRBJ2-2; TCRdb selects TRBD2, and the lack of DNA leaves this call unchecked. Germline V lookup: CDR1 SGDLS, CDR2 YYNGEE. CDR3 length: 18 residues. The CDR3 region is CASSALGLAGRPTGELFF.

The rearrangement links TRBV3-1 to TRBJ2-5; TCRdb's D call, TRBD2, is unchecked because there is no DNA. Germline assignment: CDR1 LGHDT and CDR2 YNNKEL (reference sequence). The CDR3 runs 15 residues. The CDR3 is CASSEGLAGVETQYF.

CDR3 in amino acids: CASSPVPGGIGGYTF. V is TRBV27 and J is TRBJ1-2; without DNA, the TCRdb call of TRBD1 cannot be checked. This CDR3 is 15 amino acids long. CDR1 is MNHEY, CDR2 SMNVEV, per germline (reference sequence).

This chain connects TRBV5-4 to TRBJ2-3; the D gene TCRdb calls, TRBD1, cannot be checked with no DNA. CDR3 length: 15 amino acids. Germline V gene lookup returns CDR1 SGHNT and CDR2 YYREEE (reference sequence). CDR3 sequence: CASSPTGEDTDTQYF.

The chain joins TRBV4-1 to TRBJ2-7; with no DNA, the TCRdb D assignment of TRBD2 cannot be verified. The CDR3 covers 15 residues. The germline V gene has CDR1 MGHRA and CDR2 YSYEKL. This chain's CDR3 is CASSQQAGGDYEQYF.

The chain has TRBV29-1 and TRBJ2-7. Germline V gives CDR1 SQVTM, CDR2 ANQGSEA. The CDR3 length is 15 residues. CDR3 region: CSVEDLTLGTYEQYF.

J is TRBJ2-5 and V is TRBV12-3 or TRBV12-4; as DNA is missing, the TRBD2 call by TCRdb cannot be tested. CDR3 length: 17 amino acids. The CDR3 here is CASSPRRTSGGEETQYF.

V usage is TRBV23-1 and J usage is TRBJ1-1; absent DNA, TCRdb's TRBD1 call cannot be checked. TRBV23-1 is designated an ORF whose function remains uncertain. CDR3 size: 13 residues. CDR3 in amino acids: CASSPDRDTEAFF.

The chain uses TRBV7-7 and TRBJ2-1; checking the TCRdb D call of TRBD2 is not possible without DNA. The CDR3 is 19 residues long. Per germline, CDR1 SSHAT and CDR2 FNYEAQ (reference sequence). CDR3 loop: CASSFSPFSAGGLDNEQFF.

The chain couples TRBV6-5 to TRBJ2-5; TCRdb's D call of TRBD2 is untestable without DNA. The germline gives CDR1 MNHEY, CDR2 SVGAGI. The CDR3 length is 16 residues. The CDR3 loop is CASSYSDQDFGETQYF.

The V gene is TRBV4-2, the J gene TRBJ1-2; the D call from TCRdb, TRBD1, cannot be confirmed without DNA. This CDR3 region has 15 residues. The germline CDR1 and CDR2 sequences are LGHNA and YNFKEQ. CDR3 sequence reads: CASSQETSGQYGYTF.

The rearrangement joins TRBV5-6 to TRBJ2-1; no DNA is available, so the TRBD2 call from TCRdb remains unchecked. Germline V gene sequence: CDR1 SGHDT, CDR2 YYEEEE. This CDR3 spans 16 amino acids. The chain's CDR3 is CASSFKPGLGGQEQFF.